This TCR beta chain was recovered during a study of circulating CD8 cells and anti-PD-1 response in melanoma. At the level of the study: Every 2 weeks, patients got 3 mg/kg nivolumab intravenously. Complete or partial response defined responders; stable or progressive disease, non-responders.

CDR3 length equals 16 residues. The germline gives CDR1 SGHTA, CDR2 FQGTGA. V gave up 3 bases and J gave up 7 bases, with 19 bases separating them. Four subsets defined by PD-1 and/or TIGIT were sorted from live CD3+CD8+TCRalphabeta+ cells. By share, this clonotype counts as medium-sized. The QIAseq Immune Repertoire TCR panel built the libraries from roughly 15 ng of total RNA. From the reads, TCRdb called clonotypes with MiXCR, one entry per CDR3 protein. The sample includes some 1,000 distinct CDR3 sequences, about 9% of them seen just once. This TCR came from a human donor with melanoma. Specimen: CD8+ T cells from PBMCs, collected at baseline or after one month of anti-PD-1 therapy (not recorded which). This chain connects TRBV7-3 to TRBJ2-1; D may correspond to TRBD1 or TRBD2 (6 bases each). CDR3 nucleotides: TGTGCCAGCAGCTTGCCGACGGGGGCGAAATATAATGAGCAGTTCTTC. It is translated as CASSLPTGAKYNEQFF. The full variable domain, rest sourced from reference TRBV7-3 and TRBJ2-1, is GAGVSQTPSNKVTEKGKYVELRCDPISGHTALYWYRQSLGQGPEFLIYFQGTGAADDSGLPNDRFFAVRPEGSVSTLKIQRTERGDSAVYLCASSLPTGAKYNEQFFGPGTRLTVL.